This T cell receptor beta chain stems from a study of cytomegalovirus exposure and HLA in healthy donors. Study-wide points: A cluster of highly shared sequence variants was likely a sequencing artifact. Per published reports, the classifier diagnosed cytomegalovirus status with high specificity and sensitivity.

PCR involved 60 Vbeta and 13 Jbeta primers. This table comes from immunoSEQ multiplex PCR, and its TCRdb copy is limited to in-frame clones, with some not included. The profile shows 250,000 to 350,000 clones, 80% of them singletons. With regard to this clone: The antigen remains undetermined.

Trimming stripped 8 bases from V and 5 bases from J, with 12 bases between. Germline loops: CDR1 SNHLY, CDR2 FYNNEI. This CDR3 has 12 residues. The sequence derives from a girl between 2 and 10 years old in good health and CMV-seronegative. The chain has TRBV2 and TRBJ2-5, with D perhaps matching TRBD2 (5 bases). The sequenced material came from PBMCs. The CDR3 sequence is CASQTRRETQYF. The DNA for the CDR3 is TGTGCCAGCCAAACTAGGCGGGAGACCCAGTACTTC.